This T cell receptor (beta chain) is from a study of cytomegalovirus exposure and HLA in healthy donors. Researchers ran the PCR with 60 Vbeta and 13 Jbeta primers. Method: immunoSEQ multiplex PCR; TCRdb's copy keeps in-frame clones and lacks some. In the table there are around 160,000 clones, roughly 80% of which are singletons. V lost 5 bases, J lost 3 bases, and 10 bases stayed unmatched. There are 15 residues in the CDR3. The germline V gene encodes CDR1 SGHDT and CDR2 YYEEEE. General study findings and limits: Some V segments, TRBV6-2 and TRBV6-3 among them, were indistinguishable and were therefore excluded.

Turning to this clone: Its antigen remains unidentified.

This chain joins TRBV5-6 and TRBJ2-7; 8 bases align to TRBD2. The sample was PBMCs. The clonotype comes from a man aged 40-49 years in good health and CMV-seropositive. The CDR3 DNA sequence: TGTGCCAGCAGTTGGACCGGGACTAGACTCTACGAGCAGTACTTC. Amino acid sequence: CASSWTGTRLYEQYF.